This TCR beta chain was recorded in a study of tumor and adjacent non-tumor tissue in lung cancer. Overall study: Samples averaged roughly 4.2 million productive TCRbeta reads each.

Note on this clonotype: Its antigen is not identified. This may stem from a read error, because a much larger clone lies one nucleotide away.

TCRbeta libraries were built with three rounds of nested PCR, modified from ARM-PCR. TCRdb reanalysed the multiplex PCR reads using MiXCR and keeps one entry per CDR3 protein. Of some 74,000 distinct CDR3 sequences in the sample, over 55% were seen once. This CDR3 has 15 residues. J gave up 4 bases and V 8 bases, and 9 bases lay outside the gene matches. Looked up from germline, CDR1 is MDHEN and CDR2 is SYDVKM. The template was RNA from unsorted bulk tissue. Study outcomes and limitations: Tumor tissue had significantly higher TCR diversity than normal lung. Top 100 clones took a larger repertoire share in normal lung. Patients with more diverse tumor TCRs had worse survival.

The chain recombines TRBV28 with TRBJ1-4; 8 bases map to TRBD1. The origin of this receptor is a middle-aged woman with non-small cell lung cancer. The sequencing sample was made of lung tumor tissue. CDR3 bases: TGTGCCAGCGGACAGGGAAGTGCAATTAATGAAAAACTGTTTTTT. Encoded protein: CASGQGSAINEKLFF.